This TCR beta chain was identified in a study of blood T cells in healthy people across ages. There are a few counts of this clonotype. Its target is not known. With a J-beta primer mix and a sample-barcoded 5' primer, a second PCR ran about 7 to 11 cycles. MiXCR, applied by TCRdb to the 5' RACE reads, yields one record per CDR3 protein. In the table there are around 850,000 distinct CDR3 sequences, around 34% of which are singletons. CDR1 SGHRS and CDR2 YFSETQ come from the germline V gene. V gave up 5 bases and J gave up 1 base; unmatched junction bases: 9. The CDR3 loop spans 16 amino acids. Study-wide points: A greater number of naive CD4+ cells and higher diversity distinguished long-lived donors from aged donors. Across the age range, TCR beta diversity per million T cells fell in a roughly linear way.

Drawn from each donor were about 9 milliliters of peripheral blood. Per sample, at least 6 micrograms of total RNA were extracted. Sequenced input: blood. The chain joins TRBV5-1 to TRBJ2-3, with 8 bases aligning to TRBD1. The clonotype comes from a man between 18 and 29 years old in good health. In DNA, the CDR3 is TGCGCCAGCAGAACCCCGTCAGGGGGCGGCACAGATACGCAGTATTTT. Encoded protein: CASRTPSGGGTDTQYF.